The rows below give T cell receptor beta chains drawn from one sample of a study of OX40 agonist ivuxolimab in advanced cancers. TCRdb keeps only in-frame clones here, not all; method: immunoSEQ multiplex PCR. The sample has 76,000 or so clones; 65% to 90% are singletons. Sequenced material: CD4+ or CD8+ T cells sorted from blood, taken in a trial of the OX40 agonist ivuxolimab. These receptors were collected from an adult with an advanced solid tumor such as melanoma, head and neck, liver or kidney cancer. The CDR3 runs from the conserved cysteine through the conserved F or W. D genes are given only for firm matches. Clone size is shown for a subset of rows, as once, few, many or a class of expanded clone.

TRBJ1-1	-	-	TRBV30	14	CAWTILTMNTEAFF	TGTGCCTGGACTATATTAACTATGAACACTGAAGCTTTCTTT
TRBJ1-2	-	-	TRBV19	13	CASSVTGPSGYTF	TGTGCCAGTAGTGTGACAGGCCCCTCTGGCTACACCTTC
TRBJ2-5	-	TRBD1	TRBV11-2	15	CASSFSTGTEETQYF	TGTGCCAGCAGCTTTTCGACTGGGACAGAAGAGACCCAGTACTTC
TRBJ2-3	-	TRBD1	TRBV18	15	CASSPGQGARDTQYF	TGTGCCAGCTCACCGGGACAGGGGGCGAGAGATACGCAGTATTTT
TRBJ2-5	-	TRBD2	TRBV9	16	CASSRTSGGAGETQYF	TGTGCCAGCAGCCGGACTAGCGGGGGGGCAGGAGAGACCCAGTACTTC
TRBJ2-5	-	-	TRBV10-3	15	CAISESGARAETQYF	TGTGCCATCAGTGAGTCGGGGGCCCGTGCAGAGACCCAGTACTTC
TRBJ1-2	-	-	TRBV7-2	14	CASSFRSTLNGYTF	TGTGCCAGCAGCTTCAGGTCCACCCTCAATGGCTACACCTTC
TRBJ1-5	-	-	TRBV6-5	14	CASSSGQPNQPQHF	TGTGCCAGCAGTTCAGGACAGCCCAATCAGCCCCAGCATTTT
TRBJ2-7	-	-	TRBV12-2	16	CASRSELRDIAYEQYF	TGTGCAAGTCGCTCCGAACTCCGGGACATCGCTTACGAGCAGTACTTC
TRBJ1-1	-	-	TRBV5-1	12	CASSLGGDEAFF	TGCGCCAGCAGCTTGGGAGGAGATGAAGCTTTCTTT
TRBJ1-2	-	TRBD1	TRBV5-6	18	CASSDYGTGGPTSYGYTF	TGTGCCAGCAGCGATTACGGGACAGGGGGCCCTACCTCCTATGGCTACACCTTC
TRBJ1-2	-	TRBD1	TRBV30	13	CAWSVGTGSVYTF	TGTGCCTGGAGTGTTGGGACAGGGAGTGTCTACACCTTC
TRBJ2-2	-	-	TRBV7-9	14	CASSLVRTQGELFF	TGTGCCAGCAGCTTAGTTAGGACACAAGGAGAGCTGTTTTTT
TRBJ2-1	few	-	TRBV2	13	CASKAVGASEQFF	TGTGCCAGCAAAGCAGTGGGGGCCTCTGAGCAGTTCTTC
TRBJ2-4	-	-	TRBV7-9	17	CASSPSTGDGSKNIQYF	TGTGCCAGCAGCCCTTCGACGGGGGACGGGTCCAAAAACATTCAGTACTTC
TRBJ2-5	-	TRBD2	TRBV7-6	18	CASSLGTSGGGYQETQYF	TGTGCCAGCAGCTTGGGGACTAGCGGGGGGGGCTACCAAGAGACCCAGTACTTC
TRBJ1-3	-	-	TRBV4-2	15	CASSQEGGDGNTIYF	TGTGCCAGCAGCCAAGAAGGAGGGGACGGAAACACCATATATTTT
TRBJ2-3	-	TRBD2	TRBV10-3	16	CAISERPSGGSDTQYF	TGTGCCATCAGTGAGCGTCCTAGCGGGGGTTCAGATACGCAGTATTTT
TRBJ1-6	-	-	TRBV9	15	CASSPGLSYNSPLHF	TGTGCCAGCAGCCCGGGCCTCTCCTATAATTCACCCCTCCACTTT
TRBJ2-2	-	-	TRBV6-1	14	CASSEQGNTGELFF	TGTGCCAGCAGTGAACAGGGGAACACCGGGGAGCTGTTTTTT
TRBJ2-5	-	-	TRBV5-1	19	CASSLPLNPNHLYQETQYF	TGCGCCAGCAGCTTGCCCTTAAATCCGAACCACCTGTACCAAGAGACCCAGTACTTC
TRBJ2-2	once	TRBD2	TRBV9	16	CASSPRASGKTGELFF	TGTGCCAGCAGCCCTCGTGCTAGCGGGAAGACCGGGGAGCTGTTTTTT
TRBJ1-2	-	-	TRBV7-9	13	CASSSSGGDGYTF	TGTGCCAGCAGCTCCAGTGGCGGCGATGGCTACACCTTC
TRBJ2-3	-	-	TRBV5-5	14	CASSLASNTDTQYF	TGTGCCAGCAGCTTGGCGAGTAACACAGATACGCAGTATTTT
TRBJ1-1	-	-	TRBV27	13	CASSLRENTEAFF	TGTGCCAGCAGTTTAAGGGAGAACACTGAAGCTTTCTTT
TRBJ2-7	-	-	TRBV9	15	CASSPFSGLSYEQYF	TGTGCCAGCAGTCCCTTCTCGGGCCTAAGCTACGAGCAGTACTTC
TRBJ1-2	-	-	TRBV7-2	15	CASSLRYGSENGYTF	TGTGCCAGCAGCTTACGCTACGGGAGCGAAAATGGCTACACCTTC
TRBJ2-1	-	-	TRBV11-2	14	CASSLAPLSHEQFF	TGTGCCAGCAGCTTAGCCCCCCTTAGCCATGAGCAGTTCTTC
TRBJ2-5	-	TRBD2	TRBV7-7	16	CASSLGLAGFQETQYF	TGTGCCAGCAGCTTAGGGCTAGCGGGATTCCAAGAGACCCAGTACTTC